There are many counts of the clone carrying this T cell receptor (beta chain). Its antigen is as yet unknown. The sample belongs to a study of Graves' ophthalmopathy and Graves' hyperthyroidism. The V and J ends lost 3 bases and 10 bases, in that order; junction bases with no gene match: 11. This CDR3 region has 16 residues. Germline V gene data show CDR1 as MNHEY and CDR2 as SVGAGI. The study amplified TCR beta CDR3 regions using RNA transcripts. Second-round multiplex PCR followed a first-round RT-PCR using HTBI primers. TCRdb processed the multiplex PCR reads anew with MiXCR; each CDR3 protein has one entry. The sample has about 600,000 distinct CDR3 sequences; approximately 35% are singletons. Study findings and constraints: With a specificity of roughly 72% and a sensitivity of roughly 71%, the model predicted ophthalmopathy progression. The blood repertoire also included most expanded thyroid clonotypes above 0.001 frequency.

Sequenced material: peripheral blood or thyroid tissue (not recorded which). The sequence was obtained from an adult man with Graves' hyperthyroidism. The chain uses TRBV6-5 and TRBJ1-6, with 8 bases identical to TRBD1. The CDR3, as DNA: TGTGCCAGCAGTTATTCCGGACAGGGAGGGTTCTCACCCCTCCACTTT. Amino acids: CASSYSGQGGFSPLHF.